Reported below is one TCR beta chain. Its antigen specificity is not known. No much larger clonotype is one base removed from it; base qualities were not supplied. The receptor library was made with the immunoSEQ multiplex PCR assay. Entries here come from immuneACCESS through TCRdb and include only in-frame sequences with V and J called. Some clones fail to appear in such tables; in the studies checked, an unresolved V gene covers under half of the shortfall, and the cause of the remainder is unknown. This sample holds 1,400 or so clones; roughly 93% were observed only once. Around an eighth of the sample belongs to the ten largest clones. The CDR3 holds 18 amino acids from the cysteine to the phenylalanine. Only the CDR3 portion is preserved as DNA: 54 bases, with reading frame beginning at the first base. Reading the germline V gene (reference sequence) gives CDR1 PRHDT and CDR2 FYEKMQ. The trim is 4 bases for V and 4 bases for J, with a gap of 25 bases between the germline ends.

This specimen comes from a study of tumour-infiltrating T cells in Burkitt lymphoma (TCRdb year 2020). Looking at the study overall: When TCR repertoire data were correlated with clinical outcome, productive clonality turned out to predict both overall and progression-free survival, independent of established prognosticators, age at diagnosis among them.

The rearrangement joined TRBV13 to TRBJ1-2; the D gene is possibly TRBD1, with 6 bases matching. The source material was tumor tissue. This clonotype originated in a human donor with diffuse large B-cell lymphoma. The DNA sequence is as follows: TGTGCCAGCAGCTCCTATCTAGGTCCGGGGCCAGGGGTCTATGGCTACACCTTC. Translated, it reads CASSSYLGPGPGVYGYTF.